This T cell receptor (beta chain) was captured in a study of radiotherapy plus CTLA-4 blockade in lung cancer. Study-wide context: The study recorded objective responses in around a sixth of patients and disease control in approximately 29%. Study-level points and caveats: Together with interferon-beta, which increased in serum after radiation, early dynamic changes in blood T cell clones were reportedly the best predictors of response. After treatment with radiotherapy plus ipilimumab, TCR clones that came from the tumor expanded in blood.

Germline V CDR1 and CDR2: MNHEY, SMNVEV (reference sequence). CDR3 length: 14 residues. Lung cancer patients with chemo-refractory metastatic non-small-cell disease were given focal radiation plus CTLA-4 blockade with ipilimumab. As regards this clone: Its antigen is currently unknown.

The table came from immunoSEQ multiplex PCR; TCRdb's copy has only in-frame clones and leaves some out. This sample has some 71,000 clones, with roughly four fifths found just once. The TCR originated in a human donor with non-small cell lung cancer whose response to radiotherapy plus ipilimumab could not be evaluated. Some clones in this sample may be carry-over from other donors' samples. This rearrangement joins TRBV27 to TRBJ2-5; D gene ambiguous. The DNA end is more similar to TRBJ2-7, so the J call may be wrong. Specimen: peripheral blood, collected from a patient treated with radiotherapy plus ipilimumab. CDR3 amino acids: CASSLTFRAYEQYF. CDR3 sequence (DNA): TGTGCCAGCAGTTTGACTTTTCGCGCCTACGAGCAGTACTTC.